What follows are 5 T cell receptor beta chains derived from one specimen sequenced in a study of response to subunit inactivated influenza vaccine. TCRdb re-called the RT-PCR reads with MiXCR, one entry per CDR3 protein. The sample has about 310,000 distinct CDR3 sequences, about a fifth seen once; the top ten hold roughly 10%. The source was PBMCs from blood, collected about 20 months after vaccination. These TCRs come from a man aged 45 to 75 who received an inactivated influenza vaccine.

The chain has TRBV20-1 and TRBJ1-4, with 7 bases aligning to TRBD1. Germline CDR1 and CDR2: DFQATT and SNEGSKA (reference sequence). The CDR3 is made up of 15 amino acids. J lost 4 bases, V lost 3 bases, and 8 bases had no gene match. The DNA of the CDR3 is TGCAGTGCTAGCTCCGCCGGGACAGTTAATGAAAAACTGTTTTTT. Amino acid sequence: CSASSAGTVNEKLFF.

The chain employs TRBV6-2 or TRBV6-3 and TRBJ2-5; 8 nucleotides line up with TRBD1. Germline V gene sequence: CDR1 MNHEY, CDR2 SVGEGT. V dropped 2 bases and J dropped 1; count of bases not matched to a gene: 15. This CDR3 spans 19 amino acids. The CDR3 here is CASSYGDRIGQGLQETQYF. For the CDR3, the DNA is TGTGCCAGCAGTTACGGCGACCGGATTGGACAGGGACTCCAAGAGACCCAGTACTTC.

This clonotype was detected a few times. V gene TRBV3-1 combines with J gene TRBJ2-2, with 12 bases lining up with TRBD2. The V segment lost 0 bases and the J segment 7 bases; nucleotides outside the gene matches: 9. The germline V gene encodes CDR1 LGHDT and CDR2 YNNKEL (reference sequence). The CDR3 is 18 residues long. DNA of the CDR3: TGTGCCAGCAGCCAAGATTGTGTGACTAGCGGGAGAGGCGGGGAGCTGTTTTTT. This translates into CASSQDCVTSGRGGELFF.

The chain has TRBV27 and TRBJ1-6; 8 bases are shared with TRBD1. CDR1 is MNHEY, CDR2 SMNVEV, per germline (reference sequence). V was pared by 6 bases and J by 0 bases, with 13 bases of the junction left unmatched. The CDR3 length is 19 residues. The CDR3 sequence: CASSLGGTGTSSYNSPLHF. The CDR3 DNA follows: TGTGCCAGCAGCCTCGGCGGGACAGGCACGAGCTCCTATAATTCACCCCTCCACTTT.

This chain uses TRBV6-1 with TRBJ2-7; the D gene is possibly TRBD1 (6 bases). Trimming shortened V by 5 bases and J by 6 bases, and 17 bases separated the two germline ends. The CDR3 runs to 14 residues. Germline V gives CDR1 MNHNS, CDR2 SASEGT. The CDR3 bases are TGTGCCAGCAGTCTCAGTTTACAGGGAGTCGAGCAGTACTTC. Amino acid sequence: CASSLSLQGVEQYF.